These T cell receptor beta chains were read from a single sample in a study of T cell changes during pregnancy in multiple sclerosis. The data were produced by immunoSEQ multiplex PCR, yet TCRdb's version contains in-frame clones alone and is incomplete. The table shows 80,000 to 100,000 clones, with approximately 90% occurring only once. The starting material was peripheral blood, obtained in the second trimester of pregnancy. The receptors stem from a female donor in good health, enrolled as a control in a pregnancy study. CDR3s include the opening cysteine and the closing phenylalanine or tryptophan. Each record gives: D gene, V gene, clone size, J gene, CDR3 protein, CDR3 DNA. The D gene is left open where the match is weak. Clone size appears in some rows only: once, few, many, or a class for an expanded clone.

d_call: TRBD2; v_call: TRBV19; clone_size: .; j_call: TRBJ2-3; cdr3_aa: CASRETGLAADTQYF; cdr3_nt: TGTGCCAGTAGGGAAACGGGACTAGCGGCAGATACGCAGTATTTT
d_call: TRBD1; v_call: TRBV18; clone_size: .; j_call: TRBJ1-3; cdr3_aa: CASSSDRGNTIYF; cdr3_nt: TGTGCCAGCTCGTCGGACAGGGGAAACACCATATATTTT
d_call: .; v_call: TRBV14; clone_size: .; j_call: TRBJ2-7; cdr3_aa: CASSQEPVQGEQYF; cdr3_nt: TGTGCCAGCAGCCAAGAACCGGTTCAGGGTGAGCAGTACTTC
d_call: .; v_call: TRBV5-4; clone_size: once; j_call: TRBJ2-5; cdr3_aa: CASSRRFQETQYF; cdr3_nt: TGTGCCAGCAGTAGGCGGTTTCAAGAGACCCAGTACTTC
d_call: TRBD2; v_call: TRBV9; clone_size: .; j_call: TRBJ2-3; cdr3_aa: CASSVDGGSSSTDTQYF; cdr3_nt: TGTGCCAGCAGCGTAGATGGCGGGAGCTCTAGCACAGATACGCAGTATTTT
d_call: .; v_call: TRBV6-4; clone_size: .; j_call: TRBJ2-4; cdr3_aa: CASSDSFWGQVRNIQYF; cdr3_nt: TGTGCCAGCAGTGACTCGTTTTGGGGGCAAGTTCGGAACATTCAGTACTTC
d_call: TRBD1; v_call: TRBV10-1; clone_size: .; j_call: TRBJ2-7; cdr3_aa: CASDRATSYEQYF; cdr3_nt: TGCGCCAGTGACAGGGCAACCTCCTACGAGCAGTACTTC
d_call: TRBD1; v_call: TRBV19; clone_size: once; j_call: TRBJ1-6; cdr3_aa: CASSIGDRGNSPLHF; cdr3_nt: TGTGCCAGTAGTATAGGGGACAGAGGGAATTCACCCCTCCACTTT
d_call: TRBD2; v_call: TRBV4-1; clone_size: .; j_call: TRBJ2-6; cdr3_aa: CASSHGGGAGANVLTF; cdr3_nt: TGCGCCAGCAGCCACGGGGGAGGGGCTGGGGCCAACGTCCTGACTTTC
d_call: TRBD1; v_call: TRBV18; clone_size: few; j_call: TRBJ1-2; cdr3_aa: CASSPPRDRASNYGYTF; cdr3_nt: TGTGCCAGCTCACCACCCCGAGACAGGGCCTCTAACTATGGCTACACCTTC
d_call: .; v_call: TRBV6-5; clone_size: .; j_call: TRBJ1-6; cdr3_aa: CASSRGGVSPLHF; cdr3_nt: TGTGCCAGCAGTCGCGGAGGGGTTTCACCCCTCCACTTT
d_call: .; v_call: TRBV7-6; clone_size: .; j_call: TRBJ1-2; cdr3_aa: CASSTGQRGGGYTF; cdr3_nt: TGTGCCAGCAGCACCGGACAGCGGGGAGGTGGCTACACCTTC
d_call: TRBD2; v_call: TRBV10-3; clone_size: .; j_call: TRBJ2-7; cdr3_aa: CAIRDTTSGGTLEQYF; cdr3_nt: TGTGCCATCAGAGATACTACTAGCGGGGGAACCTTGGAGCAGTACTTC
d_call: .; v_call: TRBV27; clone_size: .; j_call: TRBJ1-5; cdr3_aa: CASRFAGGGDQPQHF; cdr3_nt: TGTGCCAGCAGGTTTGCGGGGGGAGGCGATCAGCCCCAGCATTTT
d_call: .; v_call: TRBV19; clone_size: .; j_call: TRBJ2-7; cdr3_aa: CASSMTQKKTGQYF; cdr3_nt: TGTGCCAGTAGTATGACGCAAAAAAAGACGGGGCAGTACTTC
d_call: .; v_call: TRBV18; clone_size: .; j_call: TRBJ2-7; cdr3_aa: CASSPTTGYPHEQYF; cdr3_nt: TGTGCCAGCTCACCAACTACGGGGTACCCCCACGAGCAGTACTTC
d_call: .; v_call: TRBV6-1; clone_size: .; j_call: TRBJ1-1; cdr3_aa: CASRKRGGNTEAFF; cdr3_nt: TGTGCCAGCAGGAAACGGGGGGGGAACACTGAAGCTTTCTTT
d_call: TRBD2; v_call: TRBV5-1; clone_size: .; j_call: TRBJ2-5; cdr3_aa: CASSFSGGPGETQYF; cdr3_nt: TGCGCCAGCAGCTTTTCGGGGGGGCCCGGTGAGACCCAGTACTTC
d_call: .; v_call: TRBV5-6; clone_size: .; j_call: TRBJ2-3; cdr3_aa: CASSRSPRDTDTQYF; cdr3_nt: TGTGCCAGCAGCCGGAGCCCACGGGATACAGATACGCAGTATTTT
d_call: TRBD1; v_call: TRBV11-1; clone_size: .; j_call: TRBJ1-3; cdr3_aa: CASSRWTGLGNTIYF; cdr3_nt: TGTGCCAGCAGCCGGTGGACAGGTCTCGGAAACACCATATATTTT
d_call: TRBD2; v_call: TRBV19; clone_size: .; j_call: TRBJ2-7; cdr3_aa: CASSPTSGRPYQQYF; cdr3_nt: TGTGCCAGTAGTCCGACTAGCGGGAGGCCTTACCAGCAGTACTTC
d_call: TRBD2; v_call: TRBV10-3; clone_size: .; j_call: TRBJ2-3; cdr3_aa: CAIRAGVGTDTQYF; cdr3_nt: TGTGCCATCAGAGCGGGAGTCGGCACAGATACGCAGTATTTT
d_call: TRBD2; v_call: TRBV6-4; clone_size: .; j_call: TRBJ2-7; cdr3_aa: CASSPTSGYEQYF; cdr3_nt: TGTGCCAGCAGCCCGACTAGCGGCTACGAGCAGTACTTC